The next 21 T cell receptor beta chains were all read from a single sample in a study of PD-1 blockade in classical Hodgkin lymphoma. Here immunoSEQ multiplex PCR was the method, and the copy in TCRdb shows in-frame clones only, minus some. The profile shows approximately 34,000 clones, approximately 82% of them singletons. No patient escaped relapse after autologous stem cell transplantation, and brentuximab vedotin exposure varied. The material sequenced was peripheral blood mononuclear cells (PBMCs), taken before the second cycle of nivolumab. These TCRs come from a human donor with classical Hodgkin lymphoma.

The chain has TRBV6-5 and TRBJ1-2; the D gene is possibly TRBD1 (5 bases). Germline V lookup: CDR1 MNHEY, CDR2 SVGAGI. CDR3 length: 14 amino acids. Trimming took off 0 bases at V and 7 bases at J, with 12 bases between the two ends. The CDR3 loop is CASSYSWGVFGYTF. The CDR3 DNA is TGTGCCAGCAGTTACTCGTGGGGGGTTTTTGGCTACACCTTC.

The chain uses TRBV7-9 and TRBJ1-5; D unclear. Trimming took 0 bases from V and 4 from J, leaving 4 bases between them. Germline V gene lookup returns CDR1 SEHNR and CDR2 FQNEAQ (reference sequence). The CDR3 is 13 amino acids. The CDR3 is CASSLANNQPQHF. The DNA for the CDR3 is TGTGCCAGCAGCTTAGCGAATAATCAGCCCCAGCATTTT.

There are a few counts of this clone. V is TRBV10-2 and J is TRBJ2-1; 12 bases map to TRBD2. V gave up 4 bases and J gave up 1 base; unmatched junction bases: 11. Germline assignment: CDR1 WSHSY and CDR2 SAAADI. This CDR3 contains 19 residues. The CDR3 loop reads CASSAYWTSGVGSYNEQFF. CDR3 DNA sequence: TGCGCCAGCAGTGCATACTGGACTAGCGGGGTAGGGTCCTACAATGAGCAGTTCTTC.

This chain joins TRBV7-2 and TRBJ1-6; 7 bases are a match to TRBD1. This CDR3 is 18 amino acids long. With 5 bases clipped from V and 5 bases from J, the junction kept 15 bases outside the gene matches. Per germline, CDR1 SGHTA and CDR2 FQGNSA. CDR3: CASSGRGVVLKNNSPLHF. Here the CDR3 DNA reads TGTGCCAGCAGCGGCAGGGGGGTGGTACTCAAAAATAATTCACCCCTCCACTTT.

The chain is built from TRBV15 and TRBJ1-1; D not certain. The CDR3 loop spans 13 amino acids. V dropped 7 bases and J dropped 5 bases, with 14 bases sitting between them. Germline lookup yields CDR1 LNHNV and CDR2 YYDKDF (reference sequence). CDR3 coding DNA: TGTGCCACCACTGAGGGTCCGGGAACTGAAGCTTTCTTT. Amino acids: CATTEGPGTEAFF. The full variable domain, completed using reference TRBV15 and TRBJ1-1, is DAMVIQNPRYQVTQFGKPVTLSCSQTLNHNVMYWYQQKSSQAPKLLFHYYDKDFNNEADTPDNFQSRRPNTSFCFLDIRSPGLGDTAMYLCATTEGPGTEAFFGQGTRLTVV.

V usage is TRBV5-1 and J usage is TRBJ2-3, with 8 positions matching TRBD1. The length of the CDR3 is 14 residues. Germline trimming cut 0 bases from V and 5 bases from J; bases unmatched to any gene: 2. Germline V gene lookup returns CDR1 SGHRS and CDR2 YFSETQ. Written as DNA, the CDR3 is TGCGCCAGCAGCTTGGTACAGGGGGGAGATACGCAGTATTTT. It codes for CASSLVQGGDTQYF.

The chain employs TRBV6-1 and TRBJ2-1; D is perhaps TRBD1 (6 bases). CDR1 and CDR2 from the germline V gene are MNHNS and SASEGT. CDR3 length: 15 amino acids. With 2 bases removed from V and 5 bases from J, the gap between germline ends came to 13 bases. CDR3 bases: TGTGCCAGCAGTGAATTTGGCGGACAGAACAATGAGCAGTTCTTC. Its translation is CASSEFGGQNNEQFF.

The chain carries TRBV6-5 and TRBJ2-3; D not certain. V was pared by 4 bases and J by 5 bases, with 4 bases between. The CDR3 contains 11 residues. The germline gives CDR1 MNHEY, CDR2 SVGAGI. The CDR3 DNA follows: TGTGCCAGCAGTTGGGGAGATACGCAGTATTTT. As protein: CASSWGDTQYF.

The genes are TRBV18 and TRBJ2-4, with D possibly being TRBD1 or TRBD2 (5 bases each). Germline V CDR1 and CDR2: KGHSH, LQKENI. This CDR3 contains 13 residues. V lost 2 bases to trimming and J lost 16 bases, with 18 bases between them. The CDR3 is CASSPEGTRVSYF. The CDR3 bases are TGTGCCAGCTCACCAGAAGGGACGAGGGTCAGTTACTTC.

V gene TRBV5-5 combines with J gene TRBJ2-7; 9 bases agree with TRBD1. CDR3 length: 14 residues. Germline-derived CDR1 and CDR2 are SGHKS and YYEKEE (reference sequence). Unmatched junction bases numbered 8, after V lost 5 bases and J lost 5 bases. CDR3 sequence: CASSFTGGEDEQYF. Written as DNA, the CDR3 is TGTGCCAGCAGTTTCACAGGGGGCGAAGACGAGCAGTACTTC.

The rearrangement links TRBV7-8 to TRBJ2-1, with 8 bases identical to TRBD2. Germline V gene data show CDR1 as SGHVS and CDR2 as FQNEAQ. CDR3 length: 13 amino acids. Trimming took 5 bases from V and 7 from J; bases not matched to a gene: 4. The chain's CDR3 is CASSGTRMNEQFF. The CDR3 DNA reads as TGTGCCAGCAGCGGGACTAGGATGAATGAGCAGTTCTTC. Combining the CDR3 with reference TRBV7-8 and TRBJ2-1 gives the whole variable domain GAGVSQSPRYKVAKRGQDVALRCDPISGHVSLFWYQQALGQGPEFLTYFQNEAQLDKSGLPSDRFFAERPEGSVSTLKIQRTQQEDSAVYLCASSGTRMNEQFFGPGTRLTVL.

This chain joins TRBV4-1 and TRBJ2-4; 9 bases match TRBD1. Germline CDR1 and CDR2: MGHRA and YSYEKL. The V gene end was trimmed by 4 bases and the J gene end by 2 bases; junction bases not matched to a gene: 6. The CDR3 length is 16 residues. The CDR3 coding sequence is TGCGCCAGCAGCCCAGGACAGGGGAAGACCAAAAACATTCAGTACTTC. Protein: CASSPGQGKTKNIQYF.

The gene calls are TRBV4-1 and TRBJ1-2; D unresolved. This CDR3 is built from 13 residues. Germline V CDR1 and CDR2: MGHRA, YSYEKL. Trimming removed 1 base from V and 5 bases from J, with 8 bases in between. The CDR3 protein is CASSQGETYGYTF. The DNA for the CDR3 is TGCGCCAGCAGCCAAGGGGAGACTTATGGCTACACCTTC.

The chain joins TRBV5-1 to TRBJ1-2, with D possibly matching TRBD1 (6 bases). V lost 4 bases and J lost 2, with 15 bases in between. The CDR3 spans 15 residues. Germline lookup yields CDR1 SGHRS and CDR2 YFSETQ. The CDR3 DNA sequence: TGCGCCAGCAGCAAGGACAGTGTAGTCAACTATGGCTACACCTTC. Its translation: CASSKDSVVNYGYTF.

This sequence joins TRBV7-9 and TRBJ1-5; TRBD1 agrees at 9 bases. The CDR3 runs to 14 residues. CDR1 and CDR2 from the germline V gene are SEHNR and FQNEAQ (reference sequence). The ends lost 5 bases at V and 9 bases at J; junction bases unmatched: 8. The CDR3 DNA reads TGTGCCAGCAGCGGGACAGGGCATATCAGGCCCCAGCATTTT. Translation: CASSGTGHIRPQHF.

The chain combines TRBV2 with TRBJ2-2; 9 positions match TRBD1. The J segment lost 3 bases and the V segment lost 5 bases, leaving 10 bases of the junction unmatched. Germline V gene lookup returns CDR1 SNHLY and CDR2 FYNNEI. This CDR3 has 17 residues. CDR3 coding DNA: TGTGCCAGCAGTCCGGACAGGGGACATCAGGACACCGGGGAGCTGTTTTTT. Protein sequence: CASSPDRGHQDTGELFF.

The chain carries TRBV6-5 and TRBJ1-4; the D is unclear. Germline CDR1 reads MNHEY; CDR2 reads SVGAGI. V was trimmed by 10 bases and J by 7 bases, leaving 19 bases between them. There are 14 residues in the CDR3. DNA of the CDR3: TGTGCCAACAGCAAACAGCCTATCCTTGAAAAACTGTTTTTT. The encoded protein is CANSKQPILEKLFF.

This chain joins TRBV30 and TRBJ2-1; D perhaps matches TRBD1 (5 bases). From germline, CDR1 is GTSNPN and CDR2 SVGIG (reference sequence). The germline V and J ends were trimmed by 4 bases and 5 bases, with 12 bases remaining between them. This CDR3 contains 13 residues. As DNA, the CDR3 is TGTGCCTGGACCGTAGGGGCTGACAATGAGCAGTTCTTC. Residues: CAWTVGADNEQFF.

V usage is TRBV19 and J usage is TRBJ1-5, with 7 bases that match TRBD1. The V gene's germline CDR1 is LNHDA and CDR2 SQIVND (reference sequence). This CDR3 comprises 15 residues. The V gene end was trimmed by 5 bases and the J gene end by 5 bases; junction bases not matched to a gene: 9. The CDR3 region is CASSSPKRGHQPQHF. CDR3 coding DNA: TGTGCCAGTAGTTCGCCGAAGAGGGGGCATCAGCCCCAGCATTTT.

J is TRBJ2-4 and V is TRBV5-4; the D gene is possibly TRBD1 (5 bases). This CDR3 has 14 residues. Germline loops: CDR1 SGHNT, CDR2 YYREEE (reference sequence). V shed 4 bases and J shed 8 bases, with 16 bases lying between them. The CDR3 region has the DNA TGTGCCAGCAGCCTGCTTCCGGGCAGGGACATTCAGTACTTC. It encodes CASSLLPGRDIQYF.

This chain uses TRBV19 with TRBJ1-2; 8 bases fit TRBD1. This CDR3 comprises 16 residues. J was trimmed by 8 bases and V by 2 bases; bases with no gene match: 13. Germline CDR1 reads LNHDA; CDR2 reads SQIVND (reference sequence). The CDR3 DNA reads TGTGCCAGTAGTATATATTGGACAGGGAGGTTGGAAGGCTACACCTTC. This sequence encodes CASSIYWTGRLEGYTF. The full variable domain, in which reference TRBV19 and TRBJ1-2 provide the parts outside the CDR3, is DGGITQSPKYLFRKEGQNVTLSCEQNLNHDAMYWYRQDPGQGLRLIYYSQIVNDFQKGDIAEGYSVSREKKESFPLTVTSAQKNPTAFYLCASSIYWTGRLEGYTFGSGTRLTVV.